This TCR beta chain was profiled in a study of blood T cells in healthy people across ages. A second 7 to 11 cycle PCR used barcoded and J-beta primers. MiXCR, applied by TCRdb to the 5' RACE reads, yields one record per CDR3 protein. The table shows about 640,000 distinct CDR3 sequences, with roughly 53% occurring only once. The V gene lost 8 bases and the J gene lost 3 bases, with 11 bases spanning the gap. The germline V gene has CDR1 ENHRY and CDR2 SYGVKD. The CDR3 extends over 12 amino acids. This clonotype was detected only a few times. Its target is not known. General observations from the study: More naive CD4+ cells and higher diversity marked long-lived donors relative to aged donors. Strongly correlated with naive T cell percentage was TCR beta diversity.

Sequencing was carried out using blood. The TCR was taken from a man aged 55 to 70 in good health. The genes are TRBV10-3 and TRBJ2-7; possibly TRBD1 for D (6 bases). The CDR3 spells CAIRTENYEQYF. The CDR3 DNA is TGTGCCATCCGGACAGAAAACTACGAGCAGTACTTC.